This passage covers 27 T cell receptor beta chains from one sample sequenced in a study of blood T cells in healthy people across ages. Using a J-beta primer mix together with a sample-barcoded 5' primer, a second PCR was run for about 7 to 12 cycles. Each CDR3 protein gets one entry after TCRdb re-called the 5' RACE reads with MiXCR. The table lists about 580,000 distinct CDR3 sequences, about 45% of them singletons. The sequencing input was blood. All receptors come from a man of 80 years or more in good health.

The rearrangement joins TRBV7-2 to TRBJ2-7; 9 positions agree with TRBD1. The CDR3 loop spans 13 amino acids. Germline trimming cut 5 bases from V and 11 bases from J; bases unmatched to any gene: 10. Germline CDR1 SGHTA, CDR2 FQGNSA. The CDR3 region has the DNA TGTGCCAGCAGCCTACTCGGGACAGGGACCAAGTACTTC. Residues: CASSLLGTGTKYF.

This clonotype was observed a handful of times. V gene TRBV4-1 combines with J gene TRBJ1-5; 7 bases map to TRBD1. Losses at the gene ends were 1 base for V and 6 bases for J; bases not matched to a gene: 6. This CDR3 comprises 15 residues. From germline, CDR1 is MGHRA and CDR2 YSYEKL. The CDR3 nucleotides are TGCGCCAGCAGCCAAGTCCGGGACAGTTTTCAGCCCCAGCATTTT. This encodes CASSQVRDSFQPQHF.

The chain has TRBV20-1 and TRBJ1-2, with D maybe TRBD1 (5 bases). Trimming took off 6 bases at V and 4 bases at J, with 27 bases between the two ends. CDR1 and CDR2 (germline): DFQATT, SNEGSKA (reference sequence). The CDR3 extends over 17 amino acids. CDR3 residues: CSATSPMVGEPPYGYTF. The DNA for the CDR3 is TGCAGTGCAACCTCCCCGATGGTGGGGGAGCCCCCCTATGGCTACACCTTC.

The J gene is TRBJ2-4, the V gene TRBV6-2 or TRBV6-3; tentative D call: TRBD2 (7 bases). TRBJ2-7 explains the end of the DNA better; the J call may be wrong. CDR1 and CDR2 (germline): MNHEY, SVGEGT. The length of the CDR3 is 15 residues. CDR3 coding DNA: TGTGCCAGCAGTTACCTAACGGGGGGCCCCTCCGAGCAGTACTTC. Its translation: CASSYLTGGPSEQYF.

The chain links TRBV4-3 to TRBJ1-5, with D possibly TRBD1 on 6 matching bases. V was trimmed by 2 bases and J by 5 bases, leaving 19 bases between them. CDR3 length: 17 residues. The germline gives CDR1 LGHNA, CDR2 YSLEER. The CDR3 protein is CASSQIFGGANYQPQHF. CDR3 nucleotide sequence: TGCGCCAGCAGCCAAATTTTCGGGGGGGCAAATTATCAGCCCCAGCATTTT.

The chain combines TRBV5-1 with TRBJ2-3; TRBD1 is a possible D gene (5 bases). Germline V gene data show CDR1 as SGHRS and CDR2 as YFSETQ. CDR3 length equals 14 residues. Trimming pared 4 bases from V and 1 base from J, leaving 10 bases between. CDR3 coding DNA: TGCGCCAGCAGCGTACAACAGGGCACAGATACGCAGTATTTT. This gives the protein CASSVQQGTDTQYF.

The V gene is TRBV10-3, the J gene TRBJ2-7; the D is unclear. The CDR3 length is 14 residues. The ends were cut back, 0 bases at V and 9 bases at J, with 15 bases in the middle. Germline CDR1 reads ENHRY; CDR2 reads SYGVKD. The CDR3 protein is CAISESKSTERQYF. The CDR3 region has the DNA TGTGCCATCAGTGAGTCGAAATCAACGGAACGGCAGTACTTC.

This clonotype was picked up one time. V usage is TRBV2 and J usage is TRBJ1-4, with D hard to call. Looked up from germline, CDR1 is SNHLY and CDR2 is FYNNEI. This CDR3 has 14 residues. Trimming took 5 bases from V and 8 from J, leaving 15 bases between them. The CDR3 DNA follows: TGTGCCAGCAGTAGACCCCTGACTGGCGAAAAACTGTTTTTT. Residues: CASSRPLTGEKLFF.

This clonotype was counted between two and nine times. V and J are TRBV7-2 and TRBJ1-2; D unclear. Germline loops: CDR1 SGHTA, CDR2 FQGNSA. The CDR3 has 13 residues. V dropped 1 base and J dropped 5 bases, with 8 bases sitting between them. The CDR3 DNA follows: TGTGCCAGCAGCTTAGAGACGGGATATGGCTACACCTTC. Amino acid sequence: CASSLETGYGYTF.

The chain links TRBV30 to TRBJ2-3; the D is unclear. The CDR3 is made up of 11 amino acids. Germline V CDR1 and CDR2: GTSNPN, SVGIG (reference sequence). The V end lost 4 bases, the J end lost 0 bases, and 2 bases lay between the germline ends. CDR3 region: CAWTSTDTQYF. The CDR3 DNA is TGTGCCTGGACAAGCACAGATACGCAGTATTTT. Looking up the rest from reference TRBV30 and TRBJ2-3 gives the full variable domain: SQTIHQWPATLVQPVGSPLSLECTVEGTSNPNLYWYRQAAGRGLQLLFYSVGIGQISSEVPQNLSASRPQDRQFILSSKKLLLSDSGFYLCAWTSTDTQYFGPGTRLTVL.

This clonotype turned up a few times. The chain links TRBV10-2 to TRBJ2-5; the D is unclear. The CDR3 extends over 12 amino acids. V was shortened by 2 bases and J by 5 bases, with 6 bases between the two germline ends. CDR1 is WSHSY and CDR2 is SAAADI in the germline V gene. The CDR3 spells CASSEVGETQYF. DNA for the CDR3: TGCGCCAGCAGTGAGGTGGGCGAGACCCAGTACTTC.

CDR3 DNA sequence: TGCGCCAGCAGCCAAGAAAACGCAGATACGCAGTATTTT. Translation gives CASSQENADTQYF. This rearrangement joins TRBV4-1 to TRBJ2-3; D call uncertain. The CDR3 is 13 amino acids. The V end was cut by 0 bases, the J end by 4 bases, with 5 bases between. CDR1 MGHRA and CDR2 YSYEKL come from the germline V gene.

This clonotype was counted between two and nine times. The J gene is TRBJ2-7, the V gene TRBV7-3; no reliable D call. Looked up from germline, CDR1 is SGHTA and CDR2 is FQGTGA. The CDR3 is 14 amino acids. The ends were cut back, 4 bases at V and 2 bases at J, with 12 bases in the middle. The CDR3 DNA is TGTGCCAGCAGCTACAGACACGGAACCTACGAGCAGTACTTC. Its protein product is CASSYRHGTYEQYF.

A note on this clonotype: At one boundary the junction diverges from the germline segment, which might be a read error. The V call is TRBV7-2, the J call TRBJ2-1; 7 nucleotides agree with TRBD1. This CDR3 comprises 15 residues. Germline CDR1 and CDR2: SGHTA and FQGNSA. CDR3 residues: CASLERTGDINKQFF. CDR3 bases: TGTGCCAGTCTGGAGAGAACAGGGGATATCAATAAGCAGTTCTTC.

This clonotype was seen a few times. V usage is TRBV28 and J usage is TRBJ1-1; D unclear. V lost 5 bases and J 7 bases, leaving 14 bases between the germline ends. The CDR3 sequence is 13 residues long. From germline, CDR1 is MDHEN and CDR2 SYDVKM. The CDR3 DNA reads TGTGCCAGCAGTCTAAACGTGGGGATTGAAGCTTTCTTT. This encodes CASSLNVGIEAFF.

This clonotype was counted only a few times. The chain uses TRBV7-9 and TRBJ1-2; D gene ambiguous. The CDR3 runs to 15 residues. The V gene's germline CDR1 is SEHNR and CDR2 FQNEAQ (reference sequence). V lost 1 base and J 4 bases, leaving 13 bases between the germline ends. DNA for the CDR3: TGTGCCAGCAGCTTAGAGGAGAGTTATATCTATGGCTACACCTTC. Its translation: CASSLEESYIYGYTF.

This chain joins TRBV7-2 and TRBJ2-1; the D gene is possibly TRBD2 (6 bases). The V gene lost 2 bases and the J gene lost 5 bases, with 10 bases spanning the gap. Germline V gene data show CDR1 as SGHTA and CDR2 as FQGNSA. There are 14 residues in the CDR3. The CDR3 loop is CASSLIGGNNEQFF. CDR3 coding DNA: TGTGCCAGCAGCTTAATTGGCGGGAACAATGAGCAGTTCTTC.

CDR3 bases: TGTGCCAGTAGTATATCGGTCTCTCAGCCCCAGCATTTT. This sequence encodes CASSISVSQPQHF. V is TRBV19 and J is TRBJ1-5; D not resolved. Trimming removed 2 bases at V and 6 bases at J, with 8 bases between. The length of the CDR3 is 13 residues. The germline CDR1 and CDR2 sequences are LNHDA and SQIVND (reference sequence).

The chain couples TRBV7-2 to TRBJ2-7; possibly TRBD1 or TRBD2 for D (5 bases each). Trimming took 1 base from V and 0 from J, leaving 13 bases between them. The length of the CDR3 is 16 residues. CDR1 and CDR2 from the germline V gene are SGHTA and FQGNSA. CDR3 nucleotide sequence: TGTGCCAGCAGCTTAGTTGGCGCCGGGACCTCCTACGAGCAGTACTTC. Translated: CASSLVGAGTSYEQYF.

The V and J genes are TRBV5-5 and TRBJ2-3, with 8 bases that match TRBD2. With 3 bases clipped from V and 2 bases from J, the junction kept 8 bases outside the gene matches. Germline values: CDR1 SGHKS, CDR2 YYEKEE (reference sequence). The CDR3 loop spans 16 amino acids. The CDR3 loop is CASSWTPAGDTDTQYF. CDR3 DNA: TGTGCCAGCAGCTGGACCCCAGCGGGGGACACAGATACGCAGTATTTT.

This sequence joins TRBV5-1 and TRBJ2-1; D gene unclear. The V gene's germline CDR1 is SGHRS and CDR2 YFSETQ. The V gene lost 4 bases and the J gene lost 7 bases, with 12 bases spanning the gap. The CDR3 contains 13 residues. CDR3 DNA sequence: TGCGCCAGCAGCGTGGTCCTAGGTAATGAGCAGTTCTTC. It is translated as CASSVVLGNEQFF.

In this sample, this clonotype turned up a few times. The chain uses TRBV29-1 and TRBJ2-5; perhaps TRBD2 as D (7 bases). V lost 6 bases to trimming and J lost 2 bases, with 13 bases between them. Germline assignment: CDR1 SQVTM and CDR2 ANQGSEA. The CDR3 has 13 amino acids. The CDR3 spells CSVGGAFQETQYF. DNA of the CDR3: TGCAGCGTGGGGGGGGCATTTCAAGAGACCCAGTACTTC.

This clonotype showed up just a few times. CDR3 DNA: TGTGCCAGCAGCCGCGGGACAGGAGCCACAGATACGCAGTATTTT. This encodes CASSRGTGATDTQYF. The V and J genes are TRBV7-6 and TRBJ2-3; 8 bases fit TRBD1. Per the germline V gene, CDR1 is SGHVS and CDR2 is FNYEAQ. This CDR3 region has 15 residues. V trimming: 5 bases; J trimming: 2 bases; junction bases outside the gene matches: 6.

This clonotype was seen ten or more times. This chain uses TRBV29-1 with TRBJ2-1; 10 bases match TRBD2. The CDR3 is made up of 16 amino acids. V lost 3 bases and J lost 4; bases outside the gene matches: 9. In germline, CDR1 is SQVTM, CDR2 ANQGSEA. CDR3 coding DNA: TGCAGCGTTGAGGCAGGACTAGCGGAATCGTACAATGAGCAGTTCTTC. Its protein product is CSVEAGLAESYNEQFF.

In its sample, this clonotype was seen a few times. The chain has TRBV5-1 and TRBJ2-3, with 7 nucleotides matching TRBD1. The CDR3 consists of 14 residues. Germline loops: CDR1 SGHRS, CDR2 YFSETQ. V gave up 4 bases and J gave up 0 bases; unmatched junction bases: 2. CDR3 bases: TGCGCCAGCAGCATGGGACAGAGCACAGATACGCAGTATTTT. Amino acid sequence: CASSMGQSTDTQYF. The full variable domain, its missing parts supplied by reference TRBV5-1 and TRBJ2-3, is KAGVTQTPRYLIKTRGQQVTLSCSPISGHRSVSWYQQTPGQGLQFLFEYFSETQRNKGNFPGRFSGRQFSNSRSEMNVSTLELGDSALYLCASSMGQSTDTQYFGPGTRLTVL.

This clonotype was seen ten or more times. The chain couples TRBV6-1 to TRBJ1-2, with 10 bases identical to TRBD1. The CDR3 has 18 residues. The V and J ends lost 7 bases and 3 bases, in that order; junction bases with no gene match: 17. Germline CDR1 reads MNHNS; CDR2 reads SASEGT. The CDR3: CASTHTSGTGASHYGYTF. The CDR3 DNA sequence: TGTGCCAGCACCCATACCTCCGGGACAGGGGCTTCTCACTATGGCTACACCTTC.

This clonotype was found a few times. This chain joins TRBV7-9 and TRBJ2-7; D call uncertain. Germline CDR1 and CDR2: SEHNR and FQNEAQ (reference sequence). Trimming shortened V by 1 base and J by 9 bases, and 16 bases separated the two germline ends. The CDR3 is 14 amino acids. CDR3 nucleotide sequence: TGTGCCAGCAGCTTAGGTAACGGGCACTCTGGGCAGTACTTC. It specifies CASSLGNGHSGQYF.